The 29 T cell receptor beta chains presented below share a single source sample, sequenced in a study of cytomegalovirus exposure and HLA in healthy donors listed by TCRdb under 2017. Library preparation employed the immunoSEQ multiplex PCR assay. The multiplex PCR relied on a mix of 60 forward primers for TCR Vbeta segments and 13 reverse primers for TCR Jbeta segments. Sourced from immuneACCESS, this table was stored by TCRdb with only in-frame sequences that have V and J called. A share of the clones is absent; for the studies checked, an unresolved V gene accounts for under half, and the remainder has no known explanation. Counted in this sample were 200,000 to 250,000 clones; 76% of them appeared once. The ten top clones hold over 0.55% of the sample. Sequencing was done on a sample of PBMCs. The source of these receptors is a man aged 18-30 years in good health and CMV-seronegative.

This clone has only a few counts. The chain employs TRBV6-5 and TRBJ2-1; 7 nucleotides agree with TRBD1. This CDR3 is 15 amino acids long. J gave up 7 bases and V 6 bases, and 12 bases lay outside the gene matches. Germline CDR1 reads MNHEY; CDR2 reads SVGAGI. Here the CDR3 reads CASRLTRDSSNEQFF. The CDR3 region has the DNA TGTGCCAGCAGACTGACGAGGGACAGCTCGAATGAGCAGTTCTTC.

J is TRBJ2-1 and V is TRBV4-2, with TRBD2 matching over 7 bases. V trimming: 1 base; J trimming: 0 bases; junction bases outside the gene matches: 12. Germline lookup yields CDR1 LGHNA and CDR2 YNFKEQ. The length of the CDR3 is 19 residues. The CDR3 DNA sequence: TGTGCCAGCAGCCAAGCTGCGGGACGGGAGGCGAGCTCCTACAATGAGCAGTTCTTC. Translated, it gives CASSQAAGREASSYNEQFF.

CDR3 amino acids: CASRTAGAAYEQYF. The CDR3 nucleotides are TGTGCCAGCAGAACAGCGGGAGCAGCGTACGAGCAGTACTTC. This rearrangement joins TRBV6-5 to TRBJ2-7; 8 bases align to TRBD2. The CDR3 is 14 residues long. V lost 6 bases, J lost 4 bases, and 8 bases stayed unmatched. Per the germline V gene, CDR1 is MNHEY and CDR2 is SVGAGI.

The J gene is TRBJ1-2, the V gene TRBV5-6, with a possible D match to TRBD1 (6 bases). Germline V lookup: CDR1 SGHDT, CDR2 YYEEEE. With 2 bases removed from V and 2 bases from J, the gap between germline ends came to 10 bases. This CDR3 spans 14 amino acids. The CDR3 protein is CASSFTGQNYGYTF. CDR3 DNA sequence: TGTGCCAGCAGCTTTACCGGACAGAACTATGGCTACACCTTC.

The rearrangement joins TRBV7-2 to TRBJ2-7; TRBD1 aligns across 12 bases. Germline assignment: CDR1 SGHTA and CDR2 FQGNSA. The junction had 9 bases not matched to a gene; V was cut back by 5 bases and J by 4 bases. The CDR3 spans 16 residues. The CDR3 nucleotides are TGTGCCAGCAGCGCATTCCGGGACAGGGGGCTGTACGAGCAGTACTTC. This encodes CASSAFRDRGLYEQYF.

The chain employs TRBV9 and TRBJ2-3; perhaps TRBD2 as D (5 bases). Germline V lookup: CDR1 SGDLS, CDR2 YYNGEE. Trimming pared 2 bases from V and 1 base from J, leaving 8 bases between. The CDR3 consists of 14 residues. The CDR3 region is CASSVGLRTDTQYF. The CDR3 bases are TGTGCCAGCAGCGTCGGACTCCGCACAGATACGCAGTATTTT.

This chain joins TRBV7-9 and TRBJ2-5; D is undetermined. The CDR3 contains 14 residues. Looked up from germline, CDR1 is SEHNR and CDR2 is FQNEAQ (reference sequence). V lost 3 bases and J 1 base, leaving 9 bases between the germline ends. The CDR3 loop reads CASSFGQIQETQYF. The CDR3 DNA follows: TGTGCCAGCAGCTTTGGGCAGATCCAAGAGACCCAGTACTTC. The variable domain in full, with the rest retrieved from reference TRBV7-9 and TRBJ2-5, is DTGVSQNPRHKITKRGQNVTFRCDPISEHNRLYWYRQTLGQGPEFLTYFQNEAQLEKSRLLSDRFSAERPKGSFSTLEIQRTEQGDSAMYLCASSFGQIQETQYFGPGTRLLVL.

This chain links TRBV10-3 with TRBJ1-1, with 12 bases fitting TRBD1. Germline V lookup: CDR1 ENHRY, CDR2 SYGVKD. The CDR3 extends over 18 amino acids. Trimming at V came to 6 bases and at J to 0 bases, leaving 11 bases not matched to a gene. The CDR3 DNA reads as TGTGCCATCAGATACCACCGGGACAGGGGGCTTGTGAACACTGAAGCTTTCTTT. This translates into CAIRYHRDRGLVNTEAFF.

In regard to this clone: Distinct nucleotide sequences in the sample also encode this CDR3. This CDR3 reads CASSLSSGLNYEQYF. In DNA, the CDR3 is TGTGCCAGCAGCTTATCTAGCGGACTGAATTACGAGCAGTACTTC. This chain connects TRBV7-2 to TRBJ2-7; TRBD2 agrees at 7 bases. Germline CDR1 is SGHTA and CDR2 is FQGNSA. This CDR3 has 15 amino acids. The V segment lost 2 bases and the J segment 4 bases; nucleotides outside the gene matches: 8.

J is TRBJ1-1 and V is TRBV5-1; maybe TRBD1 (5 bases). The V gene's germline CDR1 is SGHRS and CDR2 YFSETQ. The CDR3 totals 11 residues. V lost 4 bases and J lost 7, with 8 bases in between. The CDR3 DNA sequence: TGCGCCAGCAGCCTAGACAGTGAAGCTTTCTTT. Protein sequence: CASSLDSEAFF.

This clone showed up just a few times. The J gene is TRBJ2-7, the V gene TRBV2, with 9 bases fitting TRBD1. This CDR3 is 14 amino acids long. From germline, CDR1 is SNHLY and CDR2 FYNNEI. V dropped 7 bases and J dropped 3; count of bases not matched to a gene: 7. Written as DNA, the CDR3 is TGTGCCAGCATCTCCGGGACAGGGATCTACGAGCAGTACTTC. This encodes CASISGTGIYEQYF.

This chain uses TRBV6-5 with TRBJ2-7; D is possibly TRBD2 (6 bases). Germline assignment: CDR1 MNHEY and CDR2 SVGAGI. The ends were cut back, 8 bases at V and 0 bases at J, with 17 bases in the middle. This CDR3 comprises 15 residues. The CDR3 is CASGRQGGVSYEQYF. The CDR3 nucleotides read TGTGCCAGCGGGAGGCAGGGAGGCGTCTCCTACGAGCAGTACTTC.

The count of this clone is one. The CDR3 coding sequence is TGTGCCAGCAGCCCTAGACTCGGACTAGCTAGGGAGACCCAGTACTTC. This codes for CASSPRLGLARETQYF. V gene TRBV27 combines with J gene TRBJ2-5, with 8 bases matching TRBD2. Germline V CDR1 and CDR2: MNHEY, SMNVEV (reference sequence). J gave up 5 bases and V 6 bases, and 14 bases lay outside the gene matches. The CDR3 totals 16 residues.

The genes are TRBV27 and TRBJ2-1, with 8 bases fitting TRBD1. Looked up from germline, CDR1 is MNHEY and CDR2 is SMNVEV (reference sequence). The CDR3 sequence is 15 residues long. The trim removed 6 bases at V and 4 bases at J, leaving 8 bases unmatched. This chain's CDR3 is CASRGKDRAYNEQFF. The CDR3 DNA reads TGTGCCAGCAGGGGAAAGGACAGGGCTTACAATGAGCAGTTCTTC.

V is TRBV4-1 and J is TRBJ2-4; 7 bases are a match to TRBD2. CDR3 size: 20 residues. The germline CDR1 and CDR2 sequences are MGHRA and YSYEKL. The V gene end was trimmed by 4 bases and the J gene end by 0 bases; junction bases not matched to a gene: 18. In nucleotides, the CDR3 is TGCGCCAGCAGCCCCTCCCTAGCGGCTAAATTAATCCTAGCCAAAAACATTCAGTACTTC. Its protein product is CASSPSLAAKLILAKNIQYF.

The CDR3 DNA sequence: TGTGCCAGTAGGCTATCGGAGGGTGGGTCCTACGAGCAGTACTTC. It encodes CASRLSEGGSYEQYF. The chain has TRBV19 and TRBJ2-7; perhaps TRBD2 as D (6 bases). The CDR3 has 15 amino acids. The germline CDR1 and CDR2 sequences are LNHDA and SQIVND (reference sequence). Trimming removed 6 bases at V and 1 base at J, with 16 bases between.

This clone has only one observation. The chain recombines TRBV18 with TRBJ2-7; D unresolved. Germline CDR1 is KGHSH and CDR2 is LQKENI. The CDR3 spans 14 residues. Trimming shortened V by 2 bases and J by 6 bases, and 14 bases separated the two germline ends. CDR3 sequence reads: CASSPFPTQSEQYF. CDR3 nucleotide sequence: TGTGCCAGCTCACCATTCCCGACACAGAGCGAGCAGTACTTC.

The chain has TRBV7-2 and TRBJ1-2; 7 positions match TRBD1. Germline V gene data show CDR1 as SGHTA and CDR2 as FQGNSA. J was trimmed by 9 bases and V by 3 bases; bases with no gene match: 7. The CDR3 has 13 amino acids. The CDR3 loop reads CASSFRQGDSYTF. As DNA, the CDR3 is TGTGCCAGCAGCTTCCGACAGGGAGATAGCTACACCTTC.

This rearrangement joins TRBV5-1 to TRBJ1-4; 7 bases map to TRBD1. The CDR3 is 14 amino acids. With V trimmed by 4 bases and J by 5 bases, 5 bases remained unmatched. The germline V gene encodes CDR1 SGHRS and CDR2 YFSETQ. CDR3 DNA sequence: TGCGCCAGCAGCCTTGGGACAGCAAATGAAAAACTGTTTTTT. This codes for CASSLGTANEKLFF.

The rearrangement uses TRBV6-5 and TRBJ1-3; a possible D gene is TRBD1 (5 bases). This CDR3 contains 15 residues. Trimming removed 6 bases from V and 7 bases from J, with 19 bases in between. The germline gives CDR1 MNHEY, CDR2 SVGAGI. The chain's CDR3 is CASSRGRGPTNTIYF. CDR3 DNA sequence: TGTGCCAGCAGCCGAGGGAGGGGACCTACTAACACCATATATTTT.

V gene TRBV15 combines with J gene TRBJ2-7; D not resolved. V lost 5 bases and J 1 base, leaving 9 bases between the germline ends. The CDR3 has 13 residues. From germline, CDR1 is LNHNV and CDR2 YYDKDF (reference sequence). CDR3 amino acids: CATSGTVSYEQYF. CDR3 coding DNA: TGTGCCACCAGCGGTACAGTTTCCTACGAGCAGTACTTC.

V is TRBV5-1 and J is TRBJ1-4; D is possibly TRBD1 (5 bases). Trimming stripped 2 bases from V and 8 bases from J, with 16 bases between. Looked up from germline, CDR1 is SGHRS and CDR2 is YFSETQ. This CDR3 has 15 residues. In DNA, the CDR3 is TGCGCCAGCAGCTTTGATGGCAGGGAGGGGGAAAAACTGTTTTTT. This encodes CASSFDGREGEKLFF. Combining the CDR3 with reference TRBV5-1 and TRBJ1-4 gives the whole variable domain KAGVTQTPRYLIKTRGQQVTLSCSPISGHRSVSWYQQTPGQGLQFLFEYFSETQRNKGNFPGRFSGRQFSNSRSEMNVSTLELGDSALYLCASSFDGREGEKLFFGSGTQLSVL.

The chain employs TRBV7-9 and TRBJ1-1, with 9 bases matching TRBD1. J gave up 7 bases and V 3 bases, and 9 bases lay outside the gene matches. Germline V gives CDR1 SEHNR, CDR2 FQNEAQ (reference sequence). The CDR3 sequence is 15 residues long. The chain's CDR3 is CASSFYAGTGNEAFF. As DNA, the CDR3 is TGTGCCAGCAGCTTTTACGCCGGGACAGGGAATGAAGCTTTCTTT.

The chain has TRBV5-1 and TRBJ2-7; 11 nucleotides agree with TRBD2. Trimming at V came to 2 bases and at J to 7 bases, leaving 8 bases not matched to a gene. The germline V gene has CDR1 SGHRS and CDR2 YFSETQ. There are 15 residues in the CDR3. CDR3 amino acids: CASSLGLAGPREQYF. CDR3 DNA: TGCGCCAGCAGCTTAGGACTAGCGGGCCCTCGGGAGCAGTACTTC. Supplemented by reference TRBV5-1 and TRBJ2-7, the full variable domain reads KAGVTQTPRYLIKTRGQQVTLSCSPISGHRSVSWYQQTPGQGLQFLFEYFSETQRNKGNFPGRFSGRQFSNSRSEMNVSTLELGDSALYLCASSLGLAGPREQYFGPGTRLTVT.

CDR3 sequence reads: CASSNRDYEQYF. In DNA form, the CDR3 reads TGTGCCAGCAGCAACAGAGACTACGAGCAGTACTTC. V gene TRBV7-9 combines with J gene TRBJ2-7, with D uncertain. V lost 5 bases and J 3 bases, leaving 8 bases between the germline ends. Germline CDR1 is SEHNR and CDR2 is FQNEAQ (reference sequence). The CDR3 loop spans 12 amino acids.

The rearrangement joins TRBV2 to TRBJ1-1, with a possible D match to TRBD1 (5 bases). Between the trimmed V and J ends, which lost 5 bases and 4 bases, there was a span of 11 bases. CDR1 is SNHLY, CDR2 FYNNEI, per germline. This CDR3 is built from 13 residues. CDR3 region: CASSLREVTEAFF. DNA for the CDR3: TGTGCCAGCAGTCTCAGGGAGGTCACTGAAGCTTTCTTT. Complete variable domain (other parts from reference TRBV2 and TRBJ1-1): EPEVTQTPSHQVTQMGQEVILRCVPISNHLYFYWYRQILGQKVEFLVSFYNNEISEKSEIFDDQFSVERPDGSNFTLKIRSTKLEDSAMYFCASSLREVTEAFFGQGTRLTVV.

The rearrangement uses TRBV5-6 and TRBJ2-1, with 9 bases that match TRBD2. Germline CDR1 reads SGHDT; CDR2 reads YYEEEE. V shed 2 bases, J shed 7 bases, and the junction held 10 bases outside the gene matches. The CDR3 is 16 residues long. CDR3 DNA: TGTGCCAGCAGCTTCGGAGCGGGAGGCCCTCTAAATGAGCAGTTCTTC. This translates into CASSFGAGGPLNEQFF.

The chain recombines TRBV29-1 with TRBJ2-3; TRBD1 matches at 11 bases. V lost 4 bases and J lost 4; bases outside the gene matches: 10. Germline-derived CDR1 and CDR2 are SQVTM and ANQGSEA. The CDR3 runs 16 residues. The CDR3 reads CSVGGDRGKGADTQYF. The DNA for the CDR3 is TGCAGCGTTGGGGGGGACAGGGGGAAAGGCGCAGATACGCAGTATTTT.

The chain joins TRBV28 to TRBJ1-1, with D possibly matching TRBD1 (5 bases). Germline assignment: CDR1 MDHEN and CDR2 SYDVKM. Trimming removed 4 bases at V and 4 bases at J, with 19 bases between. The CDR3 length is 16 residues. The CDR3 sequence: CASSSAAGGVGTEAFF. The CDR3 DNA reads as TGTGCCAGCAGTTCAGCTGCCGGGGGGGTCGGCACTGAAGCTTTCTTT.